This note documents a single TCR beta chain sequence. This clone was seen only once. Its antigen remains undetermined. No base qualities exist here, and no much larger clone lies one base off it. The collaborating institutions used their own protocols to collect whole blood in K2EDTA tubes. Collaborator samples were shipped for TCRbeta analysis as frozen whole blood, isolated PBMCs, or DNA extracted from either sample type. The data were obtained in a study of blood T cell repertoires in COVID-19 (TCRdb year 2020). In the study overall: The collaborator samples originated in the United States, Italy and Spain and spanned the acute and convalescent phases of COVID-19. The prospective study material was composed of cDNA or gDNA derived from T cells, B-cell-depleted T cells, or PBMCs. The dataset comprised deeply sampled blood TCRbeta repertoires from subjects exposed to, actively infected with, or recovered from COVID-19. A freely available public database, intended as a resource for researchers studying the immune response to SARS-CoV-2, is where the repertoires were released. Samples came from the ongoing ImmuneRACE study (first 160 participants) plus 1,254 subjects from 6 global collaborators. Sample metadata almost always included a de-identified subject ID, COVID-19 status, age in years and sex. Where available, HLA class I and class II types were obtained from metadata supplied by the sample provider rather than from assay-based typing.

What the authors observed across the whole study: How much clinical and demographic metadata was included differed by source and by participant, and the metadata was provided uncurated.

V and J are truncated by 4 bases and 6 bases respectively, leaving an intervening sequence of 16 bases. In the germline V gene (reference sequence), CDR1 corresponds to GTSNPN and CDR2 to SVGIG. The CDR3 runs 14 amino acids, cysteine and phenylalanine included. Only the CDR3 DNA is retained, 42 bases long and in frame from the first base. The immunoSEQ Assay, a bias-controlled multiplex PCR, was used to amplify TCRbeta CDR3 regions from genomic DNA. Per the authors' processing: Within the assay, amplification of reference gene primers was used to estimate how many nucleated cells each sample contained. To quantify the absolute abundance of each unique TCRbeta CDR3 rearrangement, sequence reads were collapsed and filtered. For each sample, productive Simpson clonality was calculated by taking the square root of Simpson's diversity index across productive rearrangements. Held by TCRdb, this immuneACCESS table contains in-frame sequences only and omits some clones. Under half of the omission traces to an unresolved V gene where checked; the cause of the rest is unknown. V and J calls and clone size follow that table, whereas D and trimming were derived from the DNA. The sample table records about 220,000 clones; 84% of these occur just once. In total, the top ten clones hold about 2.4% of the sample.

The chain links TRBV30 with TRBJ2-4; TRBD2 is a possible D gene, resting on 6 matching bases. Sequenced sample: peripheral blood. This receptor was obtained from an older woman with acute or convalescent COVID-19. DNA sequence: TGTGCCTGGACTCCCCGCGGGGCGACAAACATTCAGTACTTC. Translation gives CAWTPRGATNIQYF. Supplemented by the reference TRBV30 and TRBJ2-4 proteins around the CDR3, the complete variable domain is SQTIHQWPATLVQPVGSPLSLECTVEGTSNPNLYWYRQAAGRGLQLLFYSVGIGQISSEVPQNLSASRPQDRQFILSSKKLLLSDSGFYLCAWTPRGATNIQYFGAGTRLSVL.